The clone carrying this TCR beta chain was detected only a few times. Its antigen remains unknown. Specified treatment: roughly ten-day PBMC culture with coronavirus spike peptide pools or control peptides (ViraFEST assay). These data originate in a study of vaccination and CD4 T cells after COVID-19. Study-level information: Cells were stimulated with overlapping spike peptide pools from SARS-CoV-2, HCoV-NL63, HCoV-OC43 and HCoV-229E.

CDR3 length: 12 amino acids. V shed 6 bases, J shed 3 bases, and the junction held 5 bases outside the gene matches. Germline CDR1 reads DFQATT; CDR2 reads SNEGSKA (reference sequence). Scientists ran DNA taken from cultured CD4+ T cells through the Oncomine TCR Beta short-read assay for sequencing. One entry per CDR3 protein, called by TCRdb with MiXCR from the PCR reads. The table lists tens of thousands of distinct CDR3 sequences, about 38% of them singletons, with approximately 5.3% in the top ten. The receptor's source is a human donor who had recovered from COVID-19. The chain carries TRBV20-1 and TRBJ2-7; 7 nucleotides agree with TRBD2. Material: CD4+ T cells from blood, cultured in vitro, obtained before SARS-CoV-2 vaccination. The CDR3 reads CSARLASYEQYF. The CDR3 coding sequence is TGCAGTGCGAGACTAGCAAGCTACGAGCAGTACTTC.